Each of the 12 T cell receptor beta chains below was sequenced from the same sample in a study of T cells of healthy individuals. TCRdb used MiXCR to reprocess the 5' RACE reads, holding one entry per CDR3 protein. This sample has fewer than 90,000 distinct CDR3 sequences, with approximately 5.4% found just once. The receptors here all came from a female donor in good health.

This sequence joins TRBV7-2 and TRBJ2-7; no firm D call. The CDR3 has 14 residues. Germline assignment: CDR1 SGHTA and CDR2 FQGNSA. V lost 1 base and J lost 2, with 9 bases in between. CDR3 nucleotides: TGTGCCAGCAGCTTAGTAACTGCTGCCTACGAGCAGTACTTC. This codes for CASSLVTAAYEQYF.

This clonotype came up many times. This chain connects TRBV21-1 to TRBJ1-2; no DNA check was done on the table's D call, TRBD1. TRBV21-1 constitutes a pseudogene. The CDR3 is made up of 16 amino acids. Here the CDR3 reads CASSTFRDSLNYGYTF. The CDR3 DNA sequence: TGTGCCAGCAGCACCTTCCGGGACAGCCTTAACTATGGCTACACCTTC.

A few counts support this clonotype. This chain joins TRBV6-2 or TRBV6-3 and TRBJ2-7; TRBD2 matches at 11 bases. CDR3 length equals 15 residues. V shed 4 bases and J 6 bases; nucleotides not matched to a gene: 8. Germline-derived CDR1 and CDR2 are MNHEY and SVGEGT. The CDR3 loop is CASSSLFGLAGEQYF. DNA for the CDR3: TGTGCCAGCAGTTCCCTATTCGGACTAGCGGGCGAGCAGTACTTC.

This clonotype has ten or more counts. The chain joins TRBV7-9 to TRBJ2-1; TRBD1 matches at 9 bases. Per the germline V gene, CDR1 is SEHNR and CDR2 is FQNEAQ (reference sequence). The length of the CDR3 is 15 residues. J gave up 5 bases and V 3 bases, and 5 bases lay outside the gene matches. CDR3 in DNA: TGTGCCAGCAGCTTTGGGGACAGGGTAAACAATGAGCAGTTCTTC. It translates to CASSFGDRVNNEQFF.

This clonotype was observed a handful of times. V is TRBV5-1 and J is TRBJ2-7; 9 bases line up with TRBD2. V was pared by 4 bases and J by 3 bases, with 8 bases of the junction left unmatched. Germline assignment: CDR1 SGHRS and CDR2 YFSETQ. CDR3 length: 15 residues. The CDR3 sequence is CASSISSGANYEQYF. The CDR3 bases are TGCGCCAGCAGCATCTCTAGCGGGGCAAACTACGAGCAGTACTTC.

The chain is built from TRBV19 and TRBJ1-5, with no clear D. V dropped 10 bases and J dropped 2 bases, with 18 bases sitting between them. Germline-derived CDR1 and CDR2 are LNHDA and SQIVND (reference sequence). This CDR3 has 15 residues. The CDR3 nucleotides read TGTGCCACTTCTGAGACCAGGAGGGGCAATCAGCCCCAGCATTTT. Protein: CATSETRRGNQPQHF. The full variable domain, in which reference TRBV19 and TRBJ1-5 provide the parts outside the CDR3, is DGGITQSPKYLFRKEGQNVTLSCEQNLNHDAMYWYRQDPGQGLRLIYYSQIVNDFQKGDIAEGYSVSREKKESFPLTVTSAQKNPTAFYLCATSETRRGNQPQHFGDGTRLSIL.

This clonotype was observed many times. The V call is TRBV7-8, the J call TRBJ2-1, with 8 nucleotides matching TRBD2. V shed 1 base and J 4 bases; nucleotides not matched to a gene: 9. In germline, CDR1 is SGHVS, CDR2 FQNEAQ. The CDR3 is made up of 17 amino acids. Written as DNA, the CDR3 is TGTGCCAGCAGCTTAGAACTGCGGGAGGCAAAGTACAATGAGCAGTTCTTC. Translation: CASSLELREAKYNEQFF.

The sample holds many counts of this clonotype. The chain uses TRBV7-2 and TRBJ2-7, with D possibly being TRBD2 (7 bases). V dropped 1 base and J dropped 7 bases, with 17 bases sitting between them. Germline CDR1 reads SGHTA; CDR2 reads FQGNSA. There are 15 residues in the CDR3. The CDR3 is CASSLGLAAQGEQYF. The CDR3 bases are TGTGCCAGCAGCTTAGGGCTAGCGGCCCAGGGGGAGCAGTACTTC. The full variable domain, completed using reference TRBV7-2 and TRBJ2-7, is GAGVSQSPSNKVTEKGKDVELRCDPISGHTALYWYRQSLGQGLEFLIYFQGNSAPDKSGLPSDRFSAERTGGSVSTLTIQRTQQEDSAVYLCASSLGLAAQGEQYFGPGTRLTVT.

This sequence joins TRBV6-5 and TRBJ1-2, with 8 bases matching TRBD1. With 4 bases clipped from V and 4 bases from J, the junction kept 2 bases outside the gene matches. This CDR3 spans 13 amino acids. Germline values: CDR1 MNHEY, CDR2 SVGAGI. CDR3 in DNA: TGTGCCAGCAGTTTCGGGACAGGCTATGGCTACACCTTC. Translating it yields CASSFGTGYGYTF.

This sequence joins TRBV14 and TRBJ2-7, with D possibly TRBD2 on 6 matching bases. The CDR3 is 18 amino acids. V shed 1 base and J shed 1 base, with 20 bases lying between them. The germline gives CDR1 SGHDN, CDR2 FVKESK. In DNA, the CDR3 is TGTGCCAGCAGCCAAGTCTTAGGTGGCGGGGACGGATCCTACGAGCAGTACTTC. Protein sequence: CASSQVLGGGDGSYEQYF.

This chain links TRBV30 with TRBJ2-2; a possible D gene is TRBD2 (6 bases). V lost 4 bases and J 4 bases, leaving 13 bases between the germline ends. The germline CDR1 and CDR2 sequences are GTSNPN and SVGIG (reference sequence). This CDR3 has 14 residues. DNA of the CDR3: TGTGCCTGGAATGGGGGAGCGGGCACCGGGGAGCTGTTTTTT. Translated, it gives CAWNGGAGTGELFF.

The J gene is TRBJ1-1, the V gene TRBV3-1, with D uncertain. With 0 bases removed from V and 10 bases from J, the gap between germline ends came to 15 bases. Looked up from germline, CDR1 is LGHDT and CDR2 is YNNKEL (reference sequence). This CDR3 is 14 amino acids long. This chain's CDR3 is CASSQDRSSAVAFF. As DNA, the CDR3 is TGTGCCAGCAGCCAAGATAGGAGTTCGGCTGTAGCTTTCTTT.